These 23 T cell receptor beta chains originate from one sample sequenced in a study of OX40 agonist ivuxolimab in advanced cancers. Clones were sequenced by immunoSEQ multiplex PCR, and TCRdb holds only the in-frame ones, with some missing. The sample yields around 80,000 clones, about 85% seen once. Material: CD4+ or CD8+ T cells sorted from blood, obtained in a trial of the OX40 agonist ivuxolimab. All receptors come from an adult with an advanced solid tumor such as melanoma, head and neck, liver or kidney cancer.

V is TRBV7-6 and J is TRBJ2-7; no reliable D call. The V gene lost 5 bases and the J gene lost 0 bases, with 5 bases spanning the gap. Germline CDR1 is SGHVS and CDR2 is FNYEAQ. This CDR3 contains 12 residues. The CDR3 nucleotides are TGTGCCAGCAGCCAGAGCTCCTACGAGCAGTACTTC. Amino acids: CASSQSSYEQYF.

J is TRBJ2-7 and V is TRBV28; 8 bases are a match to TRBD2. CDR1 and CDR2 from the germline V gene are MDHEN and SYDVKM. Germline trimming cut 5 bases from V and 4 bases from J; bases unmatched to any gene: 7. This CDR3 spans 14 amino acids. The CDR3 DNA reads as TGTGCCAGCAGTCGCAGCGGGGGCTGGTACGAGCAGTACTTC. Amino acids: CASSRSGGWYEQYF.

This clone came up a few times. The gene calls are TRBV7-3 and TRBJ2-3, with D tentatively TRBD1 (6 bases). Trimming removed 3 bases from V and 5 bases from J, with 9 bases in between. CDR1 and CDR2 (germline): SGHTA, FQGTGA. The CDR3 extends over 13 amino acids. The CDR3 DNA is TGTGCCAGCAGCTTCCTACAGGGAGATACGCAGTATTTT. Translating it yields CASSFLQGDTQYF.

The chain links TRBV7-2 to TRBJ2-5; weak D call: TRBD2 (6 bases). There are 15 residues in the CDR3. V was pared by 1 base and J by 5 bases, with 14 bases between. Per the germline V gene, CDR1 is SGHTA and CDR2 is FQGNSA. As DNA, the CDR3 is TGTGCCAGCAGCTTAGGTGGAGGGGAGGCGGAGACCCAGTACTTC. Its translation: CASSLGGGEAETQYF.

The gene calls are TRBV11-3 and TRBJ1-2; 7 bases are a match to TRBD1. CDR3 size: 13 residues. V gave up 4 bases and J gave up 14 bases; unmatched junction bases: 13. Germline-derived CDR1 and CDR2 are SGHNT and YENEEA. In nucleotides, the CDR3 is TGTGCCAGCAGCTCCAATTATCGGACAGGTTTAACCTTC. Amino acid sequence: CASSSNYRTGLTF.

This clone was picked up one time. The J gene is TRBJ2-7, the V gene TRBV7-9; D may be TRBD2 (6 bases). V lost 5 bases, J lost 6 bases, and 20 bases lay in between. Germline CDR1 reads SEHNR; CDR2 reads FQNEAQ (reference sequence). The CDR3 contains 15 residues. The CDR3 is CASSRGTTGFSEQYF. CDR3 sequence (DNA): TGTGCCAGCAGCCGGGGGACCACCGGTTTTAGCGAGCAGTACTTC.

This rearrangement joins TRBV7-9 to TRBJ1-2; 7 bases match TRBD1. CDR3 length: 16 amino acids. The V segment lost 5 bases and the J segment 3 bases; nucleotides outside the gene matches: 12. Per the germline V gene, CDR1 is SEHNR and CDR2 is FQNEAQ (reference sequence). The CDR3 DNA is TGTGCCAGCAGCCGCTCGGGACAGCCTGGTGACTATGGCTACACCTTC. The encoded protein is CASSRSGQPGDYGYTF.

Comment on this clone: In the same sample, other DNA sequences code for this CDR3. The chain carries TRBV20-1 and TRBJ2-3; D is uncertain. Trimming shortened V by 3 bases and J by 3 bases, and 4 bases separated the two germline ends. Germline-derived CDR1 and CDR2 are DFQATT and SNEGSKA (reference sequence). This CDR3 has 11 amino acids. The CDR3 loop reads CSASRTDTQYF. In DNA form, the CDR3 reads TGCAGTGCTAGTCGAACAGATACGCAGTATTTT.

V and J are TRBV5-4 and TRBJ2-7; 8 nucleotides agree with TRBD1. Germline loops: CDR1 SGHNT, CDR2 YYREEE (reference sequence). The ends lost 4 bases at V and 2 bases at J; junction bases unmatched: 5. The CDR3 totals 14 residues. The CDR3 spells CASSLDRVTYEQYF. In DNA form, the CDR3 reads TGTGCCAGCAGCCTGGACAGGGTAACCTACGAGCAGTACTTC.

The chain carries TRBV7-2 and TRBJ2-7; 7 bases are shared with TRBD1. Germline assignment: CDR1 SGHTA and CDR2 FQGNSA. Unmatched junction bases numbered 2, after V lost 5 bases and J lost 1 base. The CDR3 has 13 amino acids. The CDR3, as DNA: TGTGCCAGCAGCCAGGGACAGTCCTACGAGCAGTACTTC. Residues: CASSQGQSYEQYF.

The CDR3 sequence: CASRVGETNYGYTF. The DNA of the CDR3 is TGTGCCAGCAGGGTTGGGGAGACTAACTATGGCTACACCTTC. This sequence joins TRBV28 and TRBJ1-2; D remains unclear. The CDR3 runs 14 residues. CDR1 and CDR2 from the germline V gene are MDHEN and SYDVKM. Between the trimmed V and J ends, which lost 6 bases and 0 bases, there was a span of 11 bases.

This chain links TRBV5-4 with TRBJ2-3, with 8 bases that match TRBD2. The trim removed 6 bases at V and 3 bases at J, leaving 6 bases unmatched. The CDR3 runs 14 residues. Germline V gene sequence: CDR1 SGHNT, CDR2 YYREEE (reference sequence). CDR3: CASKGGGSTDTQYF. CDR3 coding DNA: TGTGCCAGCAAGGGCGGGGGGTCGACAGATACGCAGTATTTT.

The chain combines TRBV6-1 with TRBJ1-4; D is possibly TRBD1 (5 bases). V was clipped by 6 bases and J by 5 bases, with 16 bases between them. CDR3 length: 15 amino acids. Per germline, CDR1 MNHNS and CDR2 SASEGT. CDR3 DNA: TGTGCCAGCAGGCCCGTGGGTGGGGGAAATGAAAAACTGTTTTTT. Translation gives CASRPVGGGNEKLFF.

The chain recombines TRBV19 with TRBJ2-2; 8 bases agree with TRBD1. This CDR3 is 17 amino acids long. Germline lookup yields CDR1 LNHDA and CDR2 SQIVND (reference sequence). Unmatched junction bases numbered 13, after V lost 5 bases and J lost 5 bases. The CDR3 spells CASSPSLGNRGTGELFF. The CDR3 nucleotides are TGTGCCAGTAGTCCATCTTTGGGGAACAGGGGGACCGGGGAGCTGTTTTTT. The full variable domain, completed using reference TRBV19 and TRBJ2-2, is DGGITQSPKYLFRKEGQNVTLSCEQNLNHDAMYWYRQDPGQGLRLIYYSQIVNDFQKGDIAEGYSVSREKKESFPLTVTSAQKNPTAFYLCASSPSLGNRGTGELFFGEGSRLTVL.

The CDR3 loop reads CASSLLQGAYEQYF. CDR3 nucleotide sequence: TGTGCCAGCAGCCTATTACAGGGCGCCTACGAGCAGTACTTC. The chain is built from TRBV7-9 and TRBJ2-7, with TRBD1 as a possible D gene (6 bases). Germline V CDR1 and CDR2: SEHNR, FQNEAQ (reference sequence). V dropped 5 bases and J dropped 2 bases, with 13 bases sitting between them. This CDR3 is built from 14 residues.

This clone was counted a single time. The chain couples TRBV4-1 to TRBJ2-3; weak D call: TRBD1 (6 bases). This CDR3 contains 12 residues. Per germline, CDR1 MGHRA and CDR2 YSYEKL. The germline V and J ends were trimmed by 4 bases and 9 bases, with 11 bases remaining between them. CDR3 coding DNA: TGCGCCAGCAGCCTGACAGGCCTAACGCAGTATTTT. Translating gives CASSLTGLTQYF.

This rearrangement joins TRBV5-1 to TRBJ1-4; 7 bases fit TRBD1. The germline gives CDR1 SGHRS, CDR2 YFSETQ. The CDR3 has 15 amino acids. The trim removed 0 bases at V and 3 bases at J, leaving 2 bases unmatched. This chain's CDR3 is CASSLAGTANEKLFF. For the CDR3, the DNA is TGCGCCAGCAGCTTGGCCGGGACAGCTAATGAAAAACTGTTTTTT.

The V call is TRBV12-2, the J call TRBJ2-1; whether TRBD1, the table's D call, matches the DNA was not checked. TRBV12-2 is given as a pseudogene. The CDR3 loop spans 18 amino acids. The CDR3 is CASRFRDRVVSSYNEQFF. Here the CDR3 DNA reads TGTGCAAGTCGCTTTCGGGACAGGGTGGTAAGCTCCTACAATGAGCAGTTCTTC.

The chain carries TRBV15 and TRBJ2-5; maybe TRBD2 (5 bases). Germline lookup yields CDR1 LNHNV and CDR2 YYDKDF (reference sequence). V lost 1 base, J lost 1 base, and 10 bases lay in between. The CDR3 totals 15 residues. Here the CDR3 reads CATSRGSAGQETQYF. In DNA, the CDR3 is TGTGCCACCAGCAGAGGGTCCGCGGGCCAAGAGACCCAGTACTTC.

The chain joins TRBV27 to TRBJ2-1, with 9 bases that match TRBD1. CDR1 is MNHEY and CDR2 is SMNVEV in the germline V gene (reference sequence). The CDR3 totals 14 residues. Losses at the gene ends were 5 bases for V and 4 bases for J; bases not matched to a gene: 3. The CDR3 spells CASSPGTGYNEQFF. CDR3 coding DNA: TGTGCCAGCAGTCCCGGGACAGGGTACAATGAGCAGTTCTTC.

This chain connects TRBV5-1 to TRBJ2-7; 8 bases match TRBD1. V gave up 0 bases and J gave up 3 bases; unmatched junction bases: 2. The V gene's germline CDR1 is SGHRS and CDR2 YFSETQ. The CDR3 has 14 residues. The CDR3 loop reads CASSLGQGFYEQYF. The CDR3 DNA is TGCGCCAGCAGCTTGGGACAGGGGTTCTACGAGCAGTACTTC.

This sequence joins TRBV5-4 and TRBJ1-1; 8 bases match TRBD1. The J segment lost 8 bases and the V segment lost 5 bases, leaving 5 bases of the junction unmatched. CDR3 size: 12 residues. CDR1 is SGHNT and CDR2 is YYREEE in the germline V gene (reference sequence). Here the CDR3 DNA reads TGTGCCAGCAGGGCCCGGGACAGGGAAGCTTTCTTT. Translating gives CASRARDREAFF.

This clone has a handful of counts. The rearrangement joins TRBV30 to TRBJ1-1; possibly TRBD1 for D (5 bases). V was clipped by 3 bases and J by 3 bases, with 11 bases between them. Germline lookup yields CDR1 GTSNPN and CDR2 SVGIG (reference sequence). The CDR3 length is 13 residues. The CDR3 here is CAWRTGEDTEAFF. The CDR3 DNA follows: TGTGCCTGGAGGACGGGGGAGGACACTGAAGCTTTCTTT.